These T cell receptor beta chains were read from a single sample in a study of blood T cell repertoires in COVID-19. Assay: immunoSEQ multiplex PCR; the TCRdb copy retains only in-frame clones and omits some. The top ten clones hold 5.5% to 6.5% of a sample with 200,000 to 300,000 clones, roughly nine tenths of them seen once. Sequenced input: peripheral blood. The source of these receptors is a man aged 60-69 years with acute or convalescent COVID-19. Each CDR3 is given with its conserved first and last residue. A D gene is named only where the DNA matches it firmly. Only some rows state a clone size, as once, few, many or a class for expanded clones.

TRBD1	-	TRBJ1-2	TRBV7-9	CASSPRTGDYTF	TGTGCCAGCAGCCCTCGGACAGGGGACTACACCTTC
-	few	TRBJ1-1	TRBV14	CASSHATARGGAFF	TGTGCCAGCAGCCACGCGACAGCTCGAGGGGGAGCTTTCTTT
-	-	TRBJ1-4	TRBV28	CASSRGQKEKLFF	TGTGCCAGCAGTCGAGGACAAAAAGAAAAACTGTTTTTT
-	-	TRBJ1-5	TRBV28	CASRTRSNQPQHF	TGTGCCAGCAGAACGAGGAGCAATCAGCCCCAGCATTTT
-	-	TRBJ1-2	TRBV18	CASSRRAQQTYGYTF	TGTGCCAGCTCCCGGAGAGCCCAGCAAACCTATGGCTACACCTTC
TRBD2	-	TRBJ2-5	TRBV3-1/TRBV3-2	CASSPRLAGDETQYF	TGTGCCAGCAGCCCTCGACTAGCGGGGGATGAGACCCAGTACTTC
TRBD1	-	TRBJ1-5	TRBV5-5	CASSTDRGPNQPQHF	TGTGCCAGCAGTACGGACAGGGGTCCCAATCAGCCCCAGCATTTT
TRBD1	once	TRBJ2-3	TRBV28	CASRGQGADTQYF	TGTGCCAGCAGAGGACAGGGCGCAGATACGCAGTATTTT
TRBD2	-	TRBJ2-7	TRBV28	CASSPGTSGRIYEQYF	TGTGCCAGCAGTCCCGGGACTAGCGGGAGAATCTACGAGCAGTACTTC
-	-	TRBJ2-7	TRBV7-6	CASSPNGSAAYEQYF	TGTGCCAGCAGCCCTAACGGGAGCGCGGCCTACGAGCAGTACTTC
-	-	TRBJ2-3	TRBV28	CATSWATDTQYF	TGTGCCACCTCCTGGGCTACAGATACGCAGTATTTT
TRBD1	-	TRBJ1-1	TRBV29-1	CSVVGTGGREEAFF	TGCAGCGTTGTAGGGACAGGGGGAAGAGAGGAAGCTTTCTTT
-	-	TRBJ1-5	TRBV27	CASSKLLVGAGNQPQHF	TGTGCCAGCAGTAAGCTCCTTGTGGGGGCCGGCAATCAGCCCCAGCATTTT
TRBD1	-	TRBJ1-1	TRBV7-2	CASSLTDRSTEAFF	TGTGCCAGCAGCTTAACGGACAGGTCGACTGAAGCTTTCTTT
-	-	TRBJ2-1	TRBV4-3	CASSQDSGWGYNEQFF	TGCGCCAGCAGCCAAGACAGCGGGTGGGGGTACAATGAGCAGTTCTTC
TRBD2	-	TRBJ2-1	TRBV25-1	CASSESLWLAGGIEQFF	TGTGCCAGCAGTGAATCCCTTTGGCTAGCGGGAGGGATTGAGCAGTTCTTC
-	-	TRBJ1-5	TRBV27	CASSPSQERPQHF	TGTGCCAGCAGTCCAAGCCAAGAGCGGCCCCAGCATTTT
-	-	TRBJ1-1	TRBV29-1	CSVENQGLTEAFF	TGCAGCGTTGAAAATCAGGGCCTCACTGAAGCTTTCTTT
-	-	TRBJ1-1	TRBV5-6	CASRPVFGGTTEAFF	TGTGCCAGCCGTCCCGTGTTCGGGGGAACAACTGAAGCTTTCTTT
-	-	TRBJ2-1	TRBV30	CAWKGGAAYNEQFF	TGTGCCTGGAAGGGGGGGGCGGCCTACAATGAGCAGTTCTTC
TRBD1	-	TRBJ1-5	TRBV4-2	CASSPRPQGAGGNQPQHF	TGTGCCAGCAGCCCCAGACCACAGGGGGCGGGGGGCAATCAGCCCCAGCATTTT
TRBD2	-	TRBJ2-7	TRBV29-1	CSVETSGSSYEQYF	TGCAGCGTTGAGACTAGCGGGAGCTCCTACGAGCAGTACTTC
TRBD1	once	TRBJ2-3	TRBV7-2	CASSLRGQDTDTQYF	TGTGCCAGCAGCCTCAGGGGGCAGGACACAGATACGCAGTATTTT
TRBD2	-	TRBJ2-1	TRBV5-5	CASSLGLAGGLDNEQFF	TGTGCCAGCAGCTTGGGACTAGCGGGAGGGCTGGACAATGAGCAGTTCTTC
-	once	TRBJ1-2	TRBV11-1	CASSLTRRDGYTF	TGTGCCAGCAGCTTAACCCGGAGGGACGGCTACACCTTC
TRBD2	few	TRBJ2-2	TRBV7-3	CASSRGTSGNTGELFF	TGTGCCAGCAGCCGCGGGACTAGCGGAAACACCGGGGAGCTGTTTTTT